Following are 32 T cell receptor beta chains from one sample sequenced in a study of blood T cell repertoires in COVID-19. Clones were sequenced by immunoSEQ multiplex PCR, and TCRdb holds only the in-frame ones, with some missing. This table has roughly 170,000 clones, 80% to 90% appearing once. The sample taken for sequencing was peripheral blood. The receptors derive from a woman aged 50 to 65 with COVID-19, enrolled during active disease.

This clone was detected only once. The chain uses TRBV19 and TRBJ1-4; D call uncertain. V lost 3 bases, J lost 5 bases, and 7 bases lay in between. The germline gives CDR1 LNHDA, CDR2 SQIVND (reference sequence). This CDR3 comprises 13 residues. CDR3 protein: CASSIGRNEKLFF. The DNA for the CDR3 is TGTGCCAGTAGTATTGGGAGGAATGAAAAACTGTTTTTT.

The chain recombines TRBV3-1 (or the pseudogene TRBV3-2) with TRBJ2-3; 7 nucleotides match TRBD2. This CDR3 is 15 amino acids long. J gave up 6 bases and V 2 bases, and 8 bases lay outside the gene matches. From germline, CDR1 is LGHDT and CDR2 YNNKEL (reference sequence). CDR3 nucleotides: TGTGCCAGCAGCCAACAAGCGGGGCCCTCCGATACGCAGTATTTT. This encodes CASSQQAGPSDTQYF.

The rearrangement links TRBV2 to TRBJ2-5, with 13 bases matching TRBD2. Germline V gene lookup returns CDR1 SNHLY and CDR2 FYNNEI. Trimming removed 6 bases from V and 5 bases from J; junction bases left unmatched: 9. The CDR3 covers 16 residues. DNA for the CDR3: TGTGCCAGCAGGGACGACGGACTAGCGGGGGTTGAGACCCAGTACTTC. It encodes CASRDDGLAGVETQYF. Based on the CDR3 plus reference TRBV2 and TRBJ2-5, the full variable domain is EPEVTQTPSHQVTQMGQEVILRCVPISNHLYFYWYRQILGQKVEFLVSFYNNEISEKSEIFDDQFSVERPDGSNFTLKIRSTKLEDSAMYFCASRDDGLAGVETQYFGPGTRLLVL.

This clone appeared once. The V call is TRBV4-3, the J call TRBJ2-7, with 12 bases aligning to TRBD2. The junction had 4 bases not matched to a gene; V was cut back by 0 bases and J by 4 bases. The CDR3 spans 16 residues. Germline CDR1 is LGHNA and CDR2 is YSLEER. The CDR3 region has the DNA TGCGCCAGCAGCCAAGATTCAACTAGCGGGGGGTACGAGCAGTACTTC. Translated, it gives CASSQDSTSGGYEQYF.

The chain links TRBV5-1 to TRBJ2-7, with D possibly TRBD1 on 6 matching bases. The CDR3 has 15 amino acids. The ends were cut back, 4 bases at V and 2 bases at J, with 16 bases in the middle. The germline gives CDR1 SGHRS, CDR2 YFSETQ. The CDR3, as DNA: TGCGCCAGCAGCCCACAGGGTACCCAGGCCTACGAGCAGTACTTC. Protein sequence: CASSPQGTQAYEQYF.

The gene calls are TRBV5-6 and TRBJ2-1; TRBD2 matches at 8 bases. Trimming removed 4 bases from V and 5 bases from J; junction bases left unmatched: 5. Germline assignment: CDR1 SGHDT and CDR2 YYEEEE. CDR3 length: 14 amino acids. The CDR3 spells CASSRGGSNNEQFF. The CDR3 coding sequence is TGTGCCAGCAGCCGGGGGGGAAGTAACAATGAGCAGTTCTTC.

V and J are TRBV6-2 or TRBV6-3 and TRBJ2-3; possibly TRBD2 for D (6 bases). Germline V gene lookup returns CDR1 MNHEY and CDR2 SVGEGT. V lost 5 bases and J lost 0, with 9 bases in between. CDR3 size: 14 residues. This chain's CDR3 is CASSKLASTDTQYF. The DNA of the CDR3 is TGTGCCAGCAGTAAACTAGCTAGCACAGATACGCAGTATTTT.

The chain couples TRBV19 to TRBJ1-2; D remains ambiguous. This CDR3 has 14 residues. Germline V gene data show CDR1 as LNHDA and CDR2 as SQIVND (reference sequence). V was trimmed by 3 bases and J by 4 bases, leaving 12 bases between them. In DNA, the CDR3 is TGTGCCAGTAGTATCCTGGAGAGGCGCTATGGCTACACCTTC. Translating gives CASSILERRYGYTF.

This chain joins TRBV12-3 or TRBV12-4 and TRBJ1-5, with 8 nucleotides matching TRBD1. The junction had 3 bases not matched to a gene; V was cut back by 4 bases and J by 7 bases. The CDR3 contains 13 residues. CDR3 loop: CASSWTGPQPQHF. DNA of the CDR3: TGTGCCAGCAGTTGGACAGGGCCCCAGCCCCAGCATTTT.

CDR3 amino acids: CASSPTGLNTEAFF. CDR3 nucleotide sequence: TGTGCCAGCAGTCCGACAGGCTTGAACACTGAAGCTTTCTTT. This chain links TRBV6-5 with TRBJ1-1; a possible D gene is TRBD1 (6 bases). CDR1 is MNHEY and CDR2 is SVGAGI in the germline V gene. The CDR3 consists of 14 residues. Between the trimmed V and J ends, which lost 5 bases and 0 bases, there was a span of 10 bases.

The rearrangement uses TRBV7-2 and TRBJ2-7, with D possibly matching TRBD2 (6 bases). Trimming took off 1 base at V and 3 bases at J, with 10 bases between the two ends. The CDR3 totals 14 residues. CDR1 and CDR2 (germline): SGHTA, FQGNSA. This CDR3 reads CASSLGGAIYEQYF. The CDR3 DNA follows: TGTGCCAGCAGCTTAGGCGGGGCAATCTACGAGCAGTACTTC.

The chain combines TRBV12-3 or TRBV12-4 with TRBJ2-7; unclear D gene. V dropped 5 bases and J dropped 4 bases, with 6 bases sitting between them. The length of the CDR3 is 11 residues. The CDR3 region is CASSKQYEQYF. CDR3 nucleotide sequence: TGTGCCAGCAGTAAACAGTACGAGCAGTACTTC.

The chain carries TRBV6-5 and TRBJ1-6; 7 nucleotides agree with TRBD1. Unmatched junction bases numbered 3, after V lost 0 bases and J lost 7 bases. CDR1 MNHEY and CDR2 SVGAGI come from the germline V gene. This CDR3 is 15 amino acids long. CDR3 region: CASSYSGQMNSPLHF. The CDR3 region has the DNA TGTGCCAGCAGTTACTCGGGACAGATGAATTCACCCCTCCACTTT.

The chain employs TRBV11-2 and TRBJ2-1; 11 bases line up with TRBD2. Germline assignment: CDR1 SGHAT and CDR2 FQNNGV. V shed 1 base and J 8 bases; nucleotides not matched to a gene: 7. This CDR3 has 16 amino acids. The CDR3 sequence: CASSLGSSGGLDEQFF. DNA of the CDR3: TGTGCCAGCAGCTTAGGGTCTAGCGGGGGGTTGGATGAGCAGTTCTTC.

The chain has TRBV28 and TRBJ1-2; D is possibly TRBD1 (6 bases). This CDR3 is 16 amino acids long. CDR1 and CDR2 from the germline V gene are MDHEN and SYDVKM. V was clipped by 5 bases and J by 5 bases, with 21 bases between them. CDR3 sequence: CASSARQVWGEYGYTF. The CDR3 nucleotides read TGTGCCAGCAGTGCCCGACAGGTTTGGGGCGAATATGGCTACACCTTC.

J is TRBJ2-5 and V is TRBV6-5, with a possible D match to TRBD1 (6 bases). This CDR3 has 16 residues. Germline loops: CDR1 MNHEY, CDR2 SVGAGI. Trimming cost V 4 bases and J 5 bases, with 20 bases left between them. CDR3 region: CASSSPTGKALETQYF. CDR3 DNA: TGTGCCAGCAGTTCTCCTACAGGGAAGGCATTGGAGACCCAGTACTTC.

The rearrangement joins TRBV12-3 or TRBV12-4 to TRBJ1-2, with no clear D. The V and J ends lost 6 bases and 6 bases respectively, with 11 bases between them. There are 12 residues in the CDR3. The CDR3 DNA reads TGTGCCAGCAGGCGGCCAATGGATGGCTACACCTTC. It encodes CASRRPMDGYTF.

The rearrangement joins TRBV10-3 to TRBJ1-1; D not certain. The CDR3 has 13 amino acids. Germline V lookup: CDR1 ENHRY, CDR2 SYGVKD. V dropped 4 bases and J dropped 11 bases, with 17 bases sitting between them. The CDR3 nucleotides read TGTGCCATCAGTGTTCACGCCTGGGAGGTGGCTTTCTTT. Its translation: CAISVHAWEVAFF.

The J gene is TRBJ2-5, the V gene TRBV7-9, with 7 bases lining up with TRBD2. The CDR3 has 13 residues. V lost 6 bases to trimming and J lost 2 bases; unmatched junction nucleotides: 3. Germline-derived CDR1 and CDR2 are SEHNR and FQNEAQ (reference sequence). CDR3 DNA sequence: TGTGCCAGCAGTAGGGACTATCAAGAGACCCAGTACTTC. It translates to CASSRDYQETQYF.

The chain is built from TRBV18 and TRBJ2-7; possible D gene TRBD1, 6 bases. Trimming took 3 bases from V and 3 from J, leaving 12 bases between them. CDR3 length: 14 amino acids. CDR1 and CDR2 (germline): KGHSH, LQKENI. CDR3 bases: TGTGCCAGCTCACCGACGACAGGCATCTACGAGCAGTACTTC. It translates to CASSPTTGIYEQYF.

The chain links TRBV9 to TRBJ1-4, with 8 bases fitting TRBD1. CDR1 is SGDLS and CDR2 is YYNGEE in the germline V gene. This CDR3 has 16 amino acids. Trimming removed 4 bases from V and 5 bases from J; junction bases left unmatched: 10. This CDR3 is CASSPGRTGRNEKLFF. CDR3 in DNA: TGTGCCAGCAGCCCGGGACGGACAGGGAGGAATGAAAAACTGTTTTTT.

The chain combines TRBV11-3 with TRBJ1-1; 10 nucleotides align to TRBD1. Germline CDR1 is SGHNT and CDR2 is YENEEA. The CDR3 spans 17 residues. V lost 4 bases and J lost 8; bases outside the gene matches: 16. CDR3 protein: CASSSNRDRGPFGEAFF. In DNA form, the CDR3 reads TGTGCCAGCAGCTCCAACCGGGACAGGGGTCCATTTGGGGAAGCTTTCTTT.

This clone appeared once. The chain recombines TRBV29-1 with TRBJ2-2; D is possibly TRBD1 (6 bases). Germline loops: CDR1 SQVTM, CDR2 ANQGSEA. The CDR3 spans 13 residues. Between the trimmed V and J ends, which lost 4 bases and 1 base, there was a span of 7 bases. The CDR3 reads CSVAGQNTGELFF. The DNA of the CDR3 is TGCAGCGTTGCGGGACAGAACACCGGGGAGCTGTTTTTT.

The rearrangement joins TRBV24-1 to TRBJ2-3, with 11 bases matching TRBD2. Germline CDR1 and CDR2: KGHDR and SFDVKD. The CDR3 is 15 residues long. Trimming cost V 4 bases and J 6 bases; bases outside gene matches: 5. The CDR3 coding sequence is TGTGCCACCAGTGAGGCTAGCGGGGGGAGGGATACGCAGTATTTT. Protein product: CATSEASGGRDTQYF.

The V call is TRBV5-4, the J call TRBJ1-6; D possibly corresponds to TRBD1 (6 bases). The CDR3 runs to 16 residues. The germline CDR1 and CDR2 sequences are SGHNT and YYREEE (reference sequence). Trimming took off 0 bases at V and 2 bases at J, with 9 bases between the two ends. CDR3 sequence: CASSLVGGTYNSPLHF. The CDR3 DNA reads TGTGCCAGCAGCTTGGTAGGGGGAACCTATAATTCACCCCTCCACTTT. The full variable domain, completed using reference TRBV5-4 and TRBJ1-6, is ETGVTQSPTHLIKTRGQQVTLRCSSQSGHNTVSWYQQALGQGPQFIFQYYREEENGRGNFPPRFSGLQFPNYSSELNVNALELDDSALYLCASSLVGGTYNSPLHFGNGTRLTVT.

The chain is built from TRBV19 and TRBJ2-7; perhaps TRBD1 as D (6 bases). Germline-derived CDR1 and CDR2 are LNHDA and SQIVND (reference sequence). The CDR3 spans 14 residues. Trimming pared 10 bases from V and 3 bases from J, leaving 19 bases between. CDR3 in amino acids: CATSRWTAYYEQYF. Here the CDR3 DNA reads TGTGCCACAAGTAGATGGACAGCATACTACGAGCAGTACTTC. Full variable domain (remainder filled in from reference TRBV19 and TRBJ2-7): DGGITQSPKYLFRKEGQNVTLSCEQNLNHDAMYWYRQDPGQGLRLIYYSQIVNDFQKGDIAEGYSVSREKKESFPLTVTSAQKNPTAFYLCATSRWTAYYEQYFGPGTRLTVT.

CDR3 nucleotide sequence: TGTGCCAGCAGCCCTACAGGGGGCCGAGAGACCCAGTACTTC. This sequence encodes CASSPTGGRETQYF. V gene TRBV7-8 combines with J gene TRBJ2-5, with 9 bases that match TRBD1. In germline, CDR1 is SGHVS, CDR2 FQNEAQ. With V trimmed by 5 bases and J by 4 bases, 5 bases remained unmatched. This CDR3 is 14 amino acids long.

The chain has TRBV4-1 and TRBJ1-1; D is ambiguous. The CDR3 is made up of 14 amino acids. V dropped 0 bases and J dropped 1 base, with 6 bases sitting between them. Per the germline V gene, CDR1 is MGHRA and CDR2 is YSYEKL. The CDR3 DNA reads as TGCGCCAGCAGCCAAGACAGAGGGAACACTGAAGCTTTCTTT. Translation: CASSQDRGNTEAFF.

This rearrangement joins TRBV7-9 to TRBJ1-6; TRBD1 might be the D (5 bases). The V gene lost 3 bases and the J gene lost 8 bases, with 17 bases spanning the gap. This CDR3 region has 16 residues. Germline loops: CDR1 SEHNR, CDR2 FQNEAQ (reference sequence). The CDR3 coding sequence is TGTGCCAGCAGCTTCGGAAGTCCAGGGATACATTCACCCCTCCACTTT. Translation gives CASSFGSPGIHSPLHF.

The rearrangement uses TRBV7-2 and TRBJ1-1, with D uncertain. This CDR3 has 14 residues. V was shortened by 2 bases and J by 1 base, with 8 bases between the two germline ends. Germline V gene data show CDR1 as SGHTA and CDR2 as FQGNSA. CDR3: CASSLYPGNTEAFF. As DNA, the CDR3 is TGTGCCAGCAGCTTATACCCGGGGAACACTGAAGCTTTCTTT.

CDR3 region: CASSQDRTSYNEQFF. CDR3 coding DNA: TGTGCCAGCAGCCAGGACAGGACCTCCTACAATGAGCAGTTCTTC. V and J are TRBV7-2 and TRBJ2-1, with 7 bases that match TRBD1. Looked up from germline, CDR1 is SGHTA and CDR2 is FQGNSA. With V trimmed by 5 bases and J by 0 bases, 4 bases remained unmatched. CDR3 length: 15 amino acids.

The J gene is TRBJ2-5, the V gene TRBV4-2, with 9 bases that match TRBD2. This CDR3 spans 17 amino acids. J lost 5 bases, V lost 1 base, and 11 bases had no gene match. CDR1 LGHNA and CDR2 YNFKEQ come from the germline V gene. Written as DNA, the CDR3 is TGTGCCAGCAGCCAAGGATTCCTAGCGGGGATGCTCGAGACCCAGTACTTC. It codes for CASSQGFLAGMLETQYF.